The source of this T cell receptor beta chain is a study of blood T cell repertoires in COVID-19. Across the whole study: T cells, B-cell-depleted T cells, or PBMCs provided the cDNA or gDNA that served as material.

V shed 4 bases and J 5 bases; nucleotides not matched to a gene: 6. This CDR3 is 15 amino acids long. Germline CDR1 and CDR2: SGHNT and YYREEE (reference sequence). The data were produced by immunoSEQ multiplex PCR, yet TCRdb's version contains in-frame clones alone and is incomplete. The table includes roughly 250,000 clones, roughly 83% detected once. V and J are TRBV5-4 and TRBJ2-1; 10 bases line up with TRBD1. Specimen: peripheral blood. This clonotype originated in a woman aged 80 or older with acute or convalescent COVID-19. CDR3 region: CASSTPGQGHNEQFF. In DNA, the CDR3 is TGTGCCAGCAGCACGCCGGGACAGGGGCACAATGAGCAGTTCTTC. Using reference TRBV5-4 and TRBJ2-1 for the parts outside the CDR3, the full variable domain is ETGVTQSPTHLIKTRGQQVTLRCSSQSGHNTVSWYQQALGQGPQFIFQYYREEENGRGNFPPRFSGLQFPNYSSELNVNALELDDSALYLCASSTPGQGHNEQFFGPGTRLTVL.